Each of the 7 T cell receptor beta chains below was sequenced from the same sample in a study of CD8 T cells in ankylosing spondylitis. Each CDR3 protein is one row after TCRdb ran MiXCR on the 5' RACE reads. This table holds about 220,000 distinct CDR3 sequences, more than 25% found once. The sequenced sample consisted of blood, either unsorted or a sorted T cell fraction (not recorded which). These receptors came from a male donor with ankylosing spondylitis or in good health (not recorded which).

This clonotype has more than one count but fewer than ten. In nucleotides, the CDR3 is TGTGCCAGCAGGGTAGGGACAGGGAGCAATCAGCCCCAGCATTTT. This gives the protein CASRVGTGSNQPQHF. The chain links TRBV6-1 to TRBJ1-5, with 9 bases aligning to TRBD1. V trimming: 6 bases; J trimming: 1 base; junction bases outside the gene matches: 4. CDR3 length equals 15 residues. The germline gives CDR1 MNHNS, CDR2 SASEGT.

This clonotype was detected ten times or more. The chain links TRBV4-1 to TRBJ1-2, with D possibly TRBD1 on 5 matching bases. Trimming removed 0 bases at V and 9 bases at J, with 14 bases between. CDR1 MGHRA and CDR2 YSYEKL come from the germline V gene. The CDR3 length is 14 residues. In DNA form, the CDR3 reads TGCGCCAGCAGCCAAGACCCGGGGACGGAGAGCTACACCTTC. Translated, it gives CASSQDPGTESYTF.

This clonotype was observed at least ten times. The chain carries TRBV7-2 and TRBJ1-3; perhaps TRBD1 as D (5 bases). The CDR3 is made up of 14 amino acids. Germline lookup yields CDR1 SGHTA and CDR2 FQGNSA. The germline V and J ends were trimmed by 5 bases and 4 bases, with 12 bases remaining between them. The CDR3 nucleotides are TGTGCCAGCAGCCCAGCGGGACGAGGAAACACCATATATTTT. Its translation: CASSPAGRGNTIYF. Combining the CDR3 with reference TRBV7-2 and TRBJ1-3 gives the whole variable domain GAGVSQSPSNKVTEKGKDVELRCDPISGHTALYWYRQSLGQGLEFLIYFQGNSAPDKSGLPSDRFSAERTGGSVSTLTIQRTQQEDSAVYLCASSPAGRGNTIYFGEGSWLTVV.

The chain links TRBV6-1 to TRBJ2-1; 7 bases are a match to TRBD2. The germline V gene encodes CDR1 MNHNS and CDR2 SASEGT. This CDR3 is built from 15 residues. J lost 6 bases, V lost 4 bases, and 9 bases had no gene match. CDR3 in amino acids: CASSANAGVGNEQFF. Written as DNA, the CDR3 is TGTGCCAGCAGTGCAAATGCGGGAGTGGGCAATGAGCAGTTCTTC.

The rearrangement joins TRBV29-1 to TRBJ2-4; D is perhaps TRBD1 or TRBD2 (5 bases each). The V end was cut by 1 base, the J end by 7 bases, with 11 bases between. Germline CDR1 is SQVTM and CDR2 is ANQGSEA. The CDR3 extends over 13 amino acids. This CDR3 reads CSVEGGAGNIQYF. CDR3 in DNA: TGCAGCGTTGAAGGAGGGGCTGGGAACATTCAGTACTTC.

This clonotype was recorded at least ten times. V gene TRBV7-2 combines with J gene TRBJ2-2; D is perhaps TRBD1 (5 bases). Germline loops: CDR1 SGHTA, CDR2 FQGNSA. There are 14 residues in the CDR3. Trimming took 7 bases from V and 5 from J, leaving 14 bases between them. The CDR3 loop is CASTPWGRTGELFF. Here the CDR3 DNA reads TGTGCCAGCACCCCCTGGGGCAGAACCGGGGAGCTGTTTTTT.

The sample holds many counts of this clonotype. The J gene is TRBJ2-2, the V gene TRBV20-1; D may be TRBD1 (5 bases). Trimming stripped 6 bases from V and 1 base from J, with 12 bases between. This CDR3 is built from 14 residues. Germline assignment: CDR1 DFQATT and CDR2 SNEGSKA (reference sequence). For the CDR3, the DNA is TGCAGTGCCAACAGGAATCAGAACACCGGGGAGCTGTTTTTT. Translating it yields CSANRNQNTGELFF.